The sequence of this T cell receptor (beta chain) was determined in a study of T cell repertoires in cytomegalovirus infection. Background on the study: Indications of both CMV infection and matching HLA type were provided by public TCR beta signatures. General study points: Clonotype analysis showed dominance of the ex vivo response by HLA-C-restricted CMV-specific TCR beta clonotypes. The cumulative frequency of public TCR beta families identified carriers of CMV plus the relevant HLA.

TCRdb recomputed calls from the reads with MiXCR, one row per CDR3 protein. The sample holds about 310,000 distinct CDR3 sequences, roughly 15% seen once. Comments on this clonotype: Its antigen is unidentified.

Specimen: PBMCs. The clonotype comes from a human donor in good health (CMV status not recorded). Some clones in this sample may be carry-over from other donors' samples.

CDR3 sequence reads: CASVYQRPASYEQYF. CDR3 DNA sequence: TGTGCCAGCGTCTACCAGCGGCCGGCCTCGTACGAGCAGTACTTC. This chain links TRBV12-3 or TRBV12-4 with TRBJ2-7, with TRBD2 as a possible D gene (5 bases). The V gene lost 8 bases and the J gene lost 4 bases, with 21 bases spanning the gap. There are 15 residues in the CDR3.